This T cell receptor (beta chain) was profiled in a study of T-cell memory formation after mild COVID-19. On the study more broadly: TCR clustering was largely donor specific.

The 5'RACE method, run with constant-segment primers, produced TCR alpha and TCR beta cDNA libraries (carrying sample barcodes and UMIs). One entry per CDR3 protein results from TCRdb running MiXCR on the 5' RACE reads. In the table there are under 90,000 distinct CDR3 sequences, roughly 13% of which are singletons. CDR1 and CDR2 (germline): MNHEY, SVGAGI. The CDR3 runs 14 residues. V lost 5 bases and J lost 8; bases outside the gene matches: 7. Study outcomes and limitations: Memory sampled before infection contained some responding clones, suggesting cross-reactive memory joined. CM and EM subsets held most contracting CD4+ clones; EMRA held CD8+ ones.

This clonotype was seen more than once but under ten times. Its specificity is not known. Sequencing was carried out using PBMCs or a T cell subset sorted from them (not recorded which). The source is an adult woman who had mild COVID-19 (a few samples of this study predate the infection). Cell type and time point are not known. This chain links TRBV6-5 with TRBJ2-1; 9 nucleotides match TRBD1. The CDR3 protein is CASSQRDRVDEQFF. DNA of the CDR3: TGTGCCAGCAGTCAAAGGGACAGGGTCGATGAGCAGTTCTTC.